This TCR beta chain is from a study of T cells after posttransplantation cyclophosphamide. Whole-study findings and limits: Later post-transplant blood repertoires were often dominated by donor CD8+ memory clones. Tissue-infiltrating T cells from skin or gut overlapped little with blood T cells.

Cyclophosphamide on days +3 and +4 followed busulfan-fludarabine conditioning and a marrow graft. Comment on this clone: The antigen is unknown.

V dropped 6 bases and J dropped 3; count of bases not matched to a gene: 6. Germline V gene data show CDR1 as SQVTM and CDR2 as ANQGSEA. CDR3 length: 13 residues. The table came from immunoSEQ multiplex PCR; TCRdb's copy has only in-frame clones and leaves some out. The data contain 23,000 or so clones, roughly 90% of them singletons. This TCR derives from a female patient between 30 and 40 years old who received an allogeneic stem cell transplant from an unrelated donor, was CMV-positive, and had no GVHD. Some of the T cells may derive from the graft donor. V usage is TRBV29-1 and J usage is TRBJ2-7; 9 nucleotides agree with TRBD1. The specimen was PBMCs, collected after allogeneic stem cell transplant with posttransplant cyclophosphamide. CDR3 sequence reads: CSVELTGGYEQYF. Here the CDR3 DNA reads TGCAGCGTCGAACTGACAGGGGGCTACGAGCAGTACTTC.